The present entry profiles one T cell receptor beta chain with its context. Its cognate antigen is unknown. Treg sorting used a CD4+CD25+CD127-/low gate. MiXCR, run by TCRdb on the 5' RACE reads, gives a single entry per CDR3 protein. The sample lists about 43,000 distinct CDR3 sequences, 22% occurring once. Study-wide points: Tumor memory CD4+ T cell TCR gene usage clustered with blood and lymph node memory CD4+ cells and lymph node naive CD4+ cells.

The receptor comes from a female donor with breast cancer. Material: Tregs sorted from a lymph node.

CDR3 DNA sequence: TGTGCCGGCGGCGAGACAGGGGTCTACGAGCAGTACTTC. It codes for CAGGETGVYEQYF. The V and J genes are TRBV6-1 and TRBJ2-7; 8 bases match TRBD1. V was pared by 11 bases and J by 3 bases, with 9 bases of the junction left unmatched. The CDR3 length is 13 residues. Germline V gene lookup returns CDR1 MNHNS and CDR2 SASEGT.